These T cell receptor beta chains were read from a single sample in a study of cytomegalovirus exposure and HLA in healthy donors. TCRdb's copy holds only in-frame clones and misses some; the assay was immunoSEQ multiplex PCR. The sample lists approximately 230,000 clones, roughly 90% occurring once. The sample taken for sequencing was PBMCs. The receptors come from a man aged 18 to 29 in good health and CMV-seropositive. Both conserved end residues are part of each CDR3. Each record gives: CDR3 length, J gene, clone size, V gene, D gene, CDR3 DNA, CDR3 protein. The D gene is left open where the match is weak. The size of a clone is reported for some rows only, either as once, few or many, or as a class for expanded clones.

cdr3_length: 16; j_call: TRBJ2-2; clone_size: once; v_call: TRBV25-1; d_call: NA; cdr3_nt: TGTGCCAGCAGTGAATTAAGCACAGATAACACCGGGGAGCTGTTTTTT; cdr3_aa: CASSELSTDNTGELFF
cdr3_length: 15; j_call: TRBJ1-5; clone_size: NA; v_call: TRBV15; d_call: TRBD1; cdr3_nt: TGTGCCACCAGCAGGGGACAGTATAGCAATCAGCCCCAGCATTTT; cdr3_aa: CATSRGQYSNQPQHF
cdr3_length: 13; j_call: TRBJ2-7; clone_size: NA; v_call: TRBV6-5; d_call: NA; cdr3_nt: TGTGCCAGCAGTTCAGGAGGTAGGAACGAGCAGTACTTC; cdr3_aa: CASSSGGRNEQYF
cdr3_length: 14; j_call: TRBJ2-2; clone_size: once; v_call: TRBV7-8; d_call: NA; cdr3_nt: TGTGCCAGCAGCTTCTCGGGAATCACCGGGGAGCTGTTTTTT; cdr3_aa: CASSFSGITGELFF
cdr3_length: 14; j_call: TRBJ2-7; clone_size: NA; v_call: TRBV11-3; d_call: NA; cdr3_nt: TGTGCCAGCAGCGACCCACGGCGGGACTACGAGCAGTACTTC; cdr3_aa: CASSDPRRDYEQYF
cdr3_length: 17; j_call: TRBJ2-3; clone_size: NA; v_call: TRBV27; d_call: NA; cdr3_nt: TGTGCCAGCACCCCGGGGGCCGGGATTTCTAGCACAGATACGCAGTATTTT; cdr3_aa: CASTPGAGISSTDTQYF
cdr3_length: 14; j_call: TRBJ2-3; clone_size: NA; v_call: TRBV2; d_call: TRBD1; cdr3_nt: TGTGCCAGCATCTTGGACAGGGCGACAGATACGCAGTATTTT; cdr3_aa: CASILDRATDTQYF
cdr3_length: 15; j_call: TRBJ1-5; clone_size: NA; v_call: TRBV7-2; d_call: NA; cdr3_nt: TGTGCCAGCAGCTTAGCGCAGGGCCGCAATCAGCCCCAGCATTTT; cdr3_aa: CASSLAQGRNQPQHF
cdr3_length: 14; j_call: TRBJ2-5; clone_size: NA; v_call: TRBV5-1; d_call: NA; cdr3_nt: TGCGCCAGCAGCTCGTCAGAGACAGCGGAGACCCAGTACTTC; cdr3_aa: CASSSSETAETQYF
cdr3_length: 15; j_call: TRBJ1-1; clone_size: NA; v_call: TRBV5-1; d_call: NA; cdr3_nt: TGCGCCAGCAGCCGGTTGGCAGCGATGAACACTGAAGCTTTCTTT; cdr3_aa: CASSRLAAMNTEAFF
cdr3_length: 15; j_call: TRBJ1-2; clone_size: NA; v_call: TRBV12-5; d_call: TRBD1; cdr3_nt: TGTGCTAGTGGTTTGTCCTCCTCCGGGACAGCTGGCTACACCTTC; cdr3_aa: CASGLSSSGTAGYTF
cdr3_length: 13; j_call: TRBJ2-5; clone_size: NA; v_call: TRBV18; d_call: NA; cdr3_nt: TGTGCCAGCTCACCAACAGGCCGGGAGACCCAGTACTTC; cdr3_aa: CASSPTGRETQYF
cdr3_length: 13; j_call: TRBJ1-3; clone_size: NA; v_call: TRBV6-5; d_call: TRBD1; cdr3_nt: TGTGCCACCCACCAGACAGGGGGAAACACCATATATTTT; cdr3_aa: CATHQTGGNTIYF
cdr3_length: 16; j_call: TRBJ2-2; clone_size: NA; v_call: TRBV6-5; d_call: TRBD1; cdr3_nt: TGTGCCAGCAGTTACTCAGGGGGCAGAAACACCGGGGAGCTGTTTTTT; cdr3_aa: CASSYSGGRNTGELFF
cdr3_length: 13; j_call: TRBJ1-3; clone_size: NA; v_call: TRBV7-2; d_call: NA; cdr3_nt: TGTGCCAGCAGCTTGGACCCGGGGCACACCATATATTTT; cdr3_aa: CASSLDPGHTIYF
cdr3_length: 14; j_call: TRBJ2-1; clone_size: once; v_call: TRBV5-1; d_call: TRBD2; cdr3_nt: TGCGCCAGCAGCTTGGATGCGGGAGGGAATGAGCAGTTCTTC; cdr3_aa: CASSLDAGGNEQFF
cdr3_length: 13; j_call: TRBJ2-7; clone_size: NA; v_call: TRBV11-2; d_call: NA; cdr3_nt: TGTGCCAGCAGCTTGACGACAGGTACGGAGCAGTACTTC; cdr3_aa: CASSLTTGTEQYF
cdr3_length: 14; j_call: TRBJ2-1; clone_size: NA; v_call: TRBV2; d_call: NA; cdr3_nt: TGTGCCAGCAGGGGGTCGAGCTCCTACAATGAGCAGTTCTTC; cdr3_aa: CASRGSSSYNEQFF
cdr3_length: 13; j_call: TRBJ2-7; clone_size: NA; v_call: TRBV19; d_call: NA; cdr3_nt: TGTGCCAGTACTTCCGGCCAAACCTACGAGCAGTACTTC; cdr3_aa: CASTSGQTYEQYF
cdr3_length: 13; j_call: TRBJ2-2; clone_size: once; v_call: TRBV29-1; d_call: TRBD2; cdr3_nt: TGCAGCGTTGTGGTTCGGGGGGCCGGGGAGCTGTTTTTT; cdr3_aa: CSVVVRGAGELFF
cdr3_length: 15; j_call: TRBJ1-1; clone_size: few; v_call: TRBV7-9; d_call: NA; cdr3_nt: TGTGCCAGCAGCCCTATGGGTCAGGGGCAGACTGAAGCTTTCTTT; cdr3_aa: CASSPMGQGQTEAFF
cdr3_length: 15; j_call: TRBJ1-4; clone_size: NA; v_call: TRBV9; d_call: NA; cdr3_nt: TGTGCCAGCAGCCAACTTGGTGCAACTAATGAAAAACTGTTTTTT; cdr3_aa: CASSQLGATNEKLFF